These 4 T cell receptor beta chains were all obtained from the same sample, sequenced in a study of shared clonotypes between healthy human individuals. Sequencing was performed with immunoSEQ multiplex PCR; in TCRdb, only in-frame clones are kept and a portion is missing. Of around 700,000 clones listed, 60% to 80% are singletons. Material: memory CD4+ T cells sorted from blood. Documented subset: CD45RA-negative fraction. The receptors come from a woman aged 30 to 39 in good health.

As concerns this clone: A much larger clone lies one base from this, so it may be a read error. The sample holds other DNA sequences that translate to the same CDR3. The chain carries TRBV28 and TRBJ2-7; D call uncertain. V lost 5 bases, J lost 3 bases, and 5 bases lay in between. Germline CDR1 MDHEN, CDR2 SYDVKM. The CDR3 sequence is 11 residues long. CDR3: CASSHLYEQYF. CDR3 coding DNA: TGTGCCAGCAGTCACCTCTACGAGCAGTACTTC.

The rearrangement uses TRBV29-1 and TRBJ2-7, with a weak D call TRBD1 (6 bases). The V gene lost 0 bases and the J gene lost 3 bases, with 6 bases spanning the gap. This CDR3 contains 12 residues. CDR1 and CDR2 (germline): SQVTM, ANQGSEA. CDR3 coding DNA: TGCAGCGTTGAAGAGGACAGCTACGAGCAGTACTTC. This sequence encodes CSVEEDSYEQYF.

Here the CDR3 reads CASSLSTGGQEQYF. The CDR3 region has the DNA TGTGCCAGCAGCTTGTCGACAGGGGGCCAAGAGCAGTACTTC. The chain couples TRBV5-4 to TRBJ2-7; 10 bases are a match to TRBD1. The CDR3 has 14 amino acids. Per germline, CDR1 SGHNT and CDR2 YYREEE (reference sequence). V dropped 1 base and J dropped 7; count of bases not matched to a gene: 5.

The chain recombines TRBV4-2 with TRBJ2-1; 9 bases match TRBD1. CDR1 is LGHNA and CDR2 is YNFKEQ in the germline V gene. The J segment lost 9 bases and the V segment lost 1 base, leaving 7 bases of the junction unmatched. The CDR3 has 15 amino acids. The DNA of the CDR3 is TGTGCCAGCAGCCAAGGGGACAGGGATGGTGGTGAGCAGTTCTTC. Amino acid sequence: CASSQGDRDGGEQFF.